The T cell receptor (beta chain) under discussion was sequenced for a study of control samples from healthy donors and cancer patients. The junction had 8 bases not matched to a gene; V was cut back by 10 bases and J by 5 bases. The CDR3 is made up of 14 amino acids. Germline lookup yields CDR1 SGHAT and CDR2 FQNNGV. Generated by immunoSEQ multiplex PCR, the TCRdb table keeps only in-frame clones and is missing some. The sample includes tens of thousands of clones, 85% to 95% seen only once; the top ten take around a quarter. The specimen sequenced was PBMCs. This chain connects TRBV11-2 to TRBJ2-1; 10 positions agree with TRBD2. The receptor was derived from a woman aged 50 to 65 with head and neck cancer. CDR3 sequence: CATSLAGANNEQFF. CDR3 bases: TGTGCCACCTCCCTAGCGGGAGCGAACAATGAGCAGTTCTTC.